This T cell receptor (beta chain) was identified during a study of T cell repertoires in cytomegalovirus infection (dated by TCRdb to the late 2010s). For context, the study as a whole: Because public TCR beta signatures pointed to carriage of CMV infection together with the matching HLA type, the HLA type of each donor mattered for the analysis.

The paper as a whole reports these results and caveats: The ex vivo response was dominated by HLA-C-restricted CMV-specific TCR beta clonotypes, and the single most frequent clonotype in two of eight donors was supplied by these HLA-C-restricted clonotypes. In both this cohort and an independent cohort of several hundred donors, the cumulative frequency of public TCR beta family members distinguished carriers of CMV infection plus the relevant HLA type.

This clonotype was seen repeatedly, ten times or more. The antigen it recognizes is unknown. Per-base qualities were not stored, and no clone one base away is much larger. Sequencing instrument: Illumina HiSeq 1500. TCRdb itself trimmed the public reads at Q25 with fastp, ran MiXCR and retained productive beta chains. Rows are unified per CDR3 protein, each entry keeping the most common DNA and genes. This sample holds fewer than 550,000 distinct CDR3 sequences; 16% were observed only once. The top ten clonotypes cover roughly a quarter of the sample. The sequence was obtained from a human donor in good health (CMV status not recorded). Some clones in this sample may be carry-over from other donors' samples. The sequencing sample was made of CD8+ T cells from PBMCs.

The nucleotides read TGTGCCAGCAGCCCTTTCAGGGACGCTGAAGCTTTCTTT. This encodes CASSPFRDAEAFF. The rearranged chain carries TRBV12-3 or TRBV12-4 and TRBJ1-1; the D gene is perhaps TRBD1, from 5 matching bases. The CDR3 measures 13 amino acids from cysteine to phenylalanine. Only CDR3 DNA remains: 39 bases, in frame from the first base. Cut back by 6 bases and 6 bases, the V and J ends lie 14 bases apart.